The next 10 T cell receptor beta chains were all read from a single sample in a study of CD8+CD57+ T cells in acquired aplastic anemia (dated by TCRdb to 2017 to 2018). The patients picked for sequencing were ones in whom flow cytometry had shown an expansion of CD8+CD57+ cells. The listed sequencing device is Illumina HiSeq 2000. TCR beta VDJ combination and CDR3 sequence profiling used genomic DNA as the template. TCRdb applied fastp at Q25 and MiXCR to the public reads, then kept only in-frame beta chains. Rows matching on CDR3 protein sequence are summarized as one entry with the most common DNA and genes. Here the sample has 95,000 to 150,000 distinct CDR3 sequences; 50% to 60% occur a single time. 29% of the sample lies in the top ten. Sequenced input: sorted CD4+, CD8+, or CD8+CD57+ T cells (not recorded which) from PBMCs. The receptor set was obtained from a human donor with aplastic anemia.

Comments on this clonotype: This may be a read error: a much more frequent sequence differs by one nucleotide. The chain uses TRBV5-1 and TRBJ1-3, with D possibly TRBD1 on 5 matching bases. The length of the CDR3 is 15 residues. Per the germline V gene, CDR1 is SGHRS and CDR2 is YFSETQ. This chain's CDR3 is CASSAGTGSGNTMYF. The DNA of the CDR3 is TGCGCCAGCAGCGCCGGGACGGGCTCTGGAAACACCATGTATTTT.

The rearrangement links TRBV20-1 to TRBJ2-5; either TRBD1 or TRBD2 may supply D (6 bases each). The germline CDR1 and CDR2 sequences are DFQATT and SNEGSKA (reference sequence). The CDR3 is 12 residues long. The V gene lost 3 bases and the J gene lost 5 bases, with 10 bases spanning the gap. The CDR3 region has the DNA TGCAGTGCTAGCCGGGGGCATGAGACCCAGTACTTC. This encodes CSASRGHETQYF.

Ten or more counts support this clonotype. The chain is built from TRBV27 and TRBJ2-7; no clear D. Germline V gene data show CDR1 as MNHEY and CDR2 as SMNVEV (reference sequence). The V end lost 4 bases, the J end lost 2 bases, and 12 bases lay between the germline ends. The CDR3 covers 14 residues. The CDR3 here is CASSSVLVPYEQYF. The CDR3 DNA follows: TGTGCCAGCAGTTCGGTACTTGTACCCTACGAGCAGTACTTC.

The genes are TRBV20-1 and TRBJ2-3; D is undetermined. V shed 0 bases and J shed 12 bases, with 4 bases lying between them. CDR1 is DFQATT and CDR2 is SNEGSKA in the germline V gene (reference sequence). The CDR3 contains 9 residues. The CDR3: CSARDEQYF. In DNA form, the CDR3 reads TGCAGTGCTAGAGATGAACAGTATTTT.

In its sample, this clonotype was seen a few times. V and J are TRBV4-1 and TRBJ2-7; D is unresolved. Germline V gene lookup returns CDR1 MGHRA and CDR2 YSYEKL. The CDR3 covers 13 residues. With 2 bases removed from V and 3 bases from J, the gap between germline ends came to 8 bases. As DNA, the CDR3 is TGCGCCAGCAGCCAACAGACCCACTACGAGCAGTACTTC. Protein product: CASSQQTHYEQYF.

This clonotype has ten or more counts. This chain uses TRBV5-1 with TRBJ1-2; D is unclear. Trimming left V 0 bases short and J 8 bases short, with 14 bases between. The CDR3 loop spans 14 amino acids. Germline CDR1 reads SGHRS; CDR2 reads YFSETQ. The CDR3 reads CASSLAGNSGGYTF. The CDR3 DNA is TGCGCCAGCAGCTTGGCGGGGAATTCTGGGGGCTACACCTTC.

The chain recombines TRBV2 with TRBJ2-3, with TRBD1 matching over 7 bases. CDR3 length: 14 residues. CDR1 SNHLY and CDR2 FYNNEI come from the germline V gene. The ends lost 4 bases at V and 6 bases at J; junction bases unmatched: 7. As DNA, the CDR3 is TGTGCCAGCAGTGGTCGGACAGGCATTGATACGCAGTATTTT. Its protein is CASSGRTGIDTQYF.

This clonotype was found many times. The gene calls are TRBV19 and TRBJ1-1; D is unresolved. This CDR3 contains 13 residues. V lost 5 bases and J 1 base, leaving 8 bases between the germline ends. Germline V gene data show CDR1 as LNHDA and CDR2 as SQIVND (reference sequence). CDR3 in amino acids: CASSLTRNTEAFF. The DNA for the CDR3 is TGTGCCAGTAGTCTGACCCGGAACACTGAAGCTTTCTTT.

V is TRBV10-1 and J is TRBJ2-3; possibly TRBD2 for D (5 bases). Germline CDR1 WNHNN, CDR2 SYGVQD (reference sequence). This CDR3 has 15 residues. The germline V and J ends were trimmed by 3 bases and 0 bases, with 10 bases remaining between them. CDR3 protein: CASSEEGRSTDTQYF. CDR3 coding DNA: TGCGCCAGCAGTGAAGAGGGAAGAAGCACAGATACGCAGTATTTT.

The chain uses TRBV29-1 and TRBJ2-7; 10 positions agree with TRBD2. CDR3 size: 14 residues. Per the germline V gene, CDR1 is SQVTM and CDR2 is ANQGSEA. V was pared by 6 bases and J by 3 bases, with 8 bases of the junction left unmatched. This chain's CDR3 is CSVDASSGGYEQYF. CDR3 bases: TGCAGCGTAGACGCTTCTAGCGGGGGCTACGAGCAGTACTTC.